The 9 T cell receptor beta chains below were found in one sample sequenced in a study of OX40 agonist ivuxolimab in advanced cancers. The method was immunoSEQ multiplex PCR; TCRdb's version includes in-frame clones alone and lacks a portion of them. Here the sample spans more than 80,000 clones, approximately 94% being singletons. Material: CD4+ or CD8+ T cells sorted from blood, obtained in a trial of the OX40 agonist ivuxolimab. These receptors all stem from an adult with an advanced solid tumor such as melanoma, head and neck, liver or kidney cancer.

This chain uses TRBV2 with TRBJ2-2; D call uncertain. The CDR3 is 14 residues long. Germline lookup yields CDR1 SNHLY and CDR2 FYNNEI. Trimming took off 2 bases at V and 1 base at J, with 5 bases between the two ends. The CDR3 loop reads CASSEIQNTGELFF. CDR3 nucleotide sequence: TGTGCCAGCAGTGAAATACAGAACACCGGGGAGCTGTTTTTT.

This clone was picked up one time. The chain is built from TRBV4-2 and TRBJ2-7; TRBD1 agrees at 10 bases. Germline V gives CDR1 LGHNA, CDR2 YNFKEQ. CDR3 length: 14 amino acids. Unmatched junction bases numbered 4, after V lost 5 bases and J lost 3 bases. CDR3 residues: CASSSRTGGYEQYF. The CDR3 nucleotides read TGTGCCAGCAGCAGCCGGACAGGGGGCTACGAGCAGTACTTC.

The V gene is TRBV7-8, the J gene TRBJ2-3; D ambiguous. Germline lookup yields CDR1 SGHVS and CDR2 FQNEAQ. V dropped 0 bases and J dropped 2 bases, with 12 bases sitting between them. The CDR3 spans 16 residues. The CDR3 coding sequence is TGTGCCAGCAGCTTAGCGGCCCCCACACCCACAGATACGCAGTATTTT. It codes for CASSLAAPTPTDTQYF. The complete variable domain, with remaining parts taken from reference TRBV7-8 and TRBJ2-3, reads GAGVSQSPRYKVAKRGQDVALRCDPISGHVSLFWYQQALGQGPEFLTYFQNEAQLDKSGLPSDRFFAERPEGSVSTLKIQRTQQEDSAVYLCASSLAAPTPTDTQYFGPGTRLTVL.

The chain couples TRBV7-8 to TRBJ2-5; D may be TRBD1 (7 bases). The CDR3 covers 16 residues. Germline CDR1 SGHVS, CDR2 FQNEAQ. V lost 5 bases to trimming and J lost 1 base, with 17 bases between them. The CDR3 DNA reads TGTGCCAGCAGCCCTCGGGGGACAGCCCTCCAAGAGACCCAGTACTTC. This encodes CASSPRGTALQETQYF.

The gene calls are TRBV9 and TRBJ2-1; D gene unclear. CDR1 and CDR2 from the germline V gene are SGDLS and YYNGEE. V dropped 3 bases and J dropped 5 bases, with 6 bases sitting between them. The CDR3 runs to 12 residues. This CDR3 reads CASSEQNNEQFF. In DNA form, the CDR3 reads TGTGCCAGCAGCGAACAGAACAATGAGCAGTTCTTC.

This sequence joins TRBV18 and TRBJ2-6; the D gene is possibly TRBD2 (5 bases). The V gene's germline CDR1 is KGHSH and CDR2 LQKENI. The CDR3 has 18 amino acids. V lost 2 bases, J lost 3 bases, and 17 bases lay in between. CDR3 bases: TGTGCCAGCTCACCAGAATGGATACGGGGTGGTGGGGCCAACGTCCTGACTTTC. Translated, it gives CASSPEWIRGGGANVLTF. Full variable domain (outside the CDR3, taken from reference TRBV18 and TRBJ2-6): NAGVMQNPRHLVRRRGQEARLRCSPMKGHSHVYWYRQLPEEGLKFMVYLQKENIIDESGMPKERFSAEFPKEGPSILRIQQVVRGDSAAYFCASSPEWIRGGGANVLTFGAGSRLTVL.

The chain has TRBV27 and TRBJ1-2; D ambiguous. Germline V gene sequence: CDR1 MNHEY, CDR2 SMNVEV (reference sequence). Trimming took 5 bases from V and 0 from J, leaving 10 bases between them. The CDR3 is made up of 14 amino acids. The DNA of the CDR3 is TGTGCCAGCAGTCCCGGACTTGCTAACTATGGCTACACCTTC. Protein sequence: CASSPGLANYGYTF.

This clone was detected once. V and J are TRBV19 and TRBJ2-5; possible D gene TRBD2, 6 bases. CDR1 and CDR2 from the germline V gene are LNHDA and SQIVND (reference sequence). There are 13 residues in the CDR3. V was shortened by 2 bases and J by 5 bases, with 9 bases between the two germline ends. In DNA, the CDR3 is TGTGCCAGTAGTATAATGGGACTTGAGACCCAGTACTTC. This sequence encodes CASSIMGLETQYF.

The chain carries TRBV7-9 and TRBJ2-1; 8 nucleotides line up with TRBD2. Trimming cost V 4 bases and J 2 bases; bases outside gene matches: 13. Germline V CDR1 and CDR2: SEHNR, FQNEAQ (reference sequence). The CDR3 is made up of 18 amino acids. CDR3 sequence reads: CASSSRAAGVDPYNEQFF. Here the CDR3 DNA reads TGTGCCAGCAGCTCCAGGGCAGCGGGAGTCGACCCCTACAATGAGCAGTTCTTC.